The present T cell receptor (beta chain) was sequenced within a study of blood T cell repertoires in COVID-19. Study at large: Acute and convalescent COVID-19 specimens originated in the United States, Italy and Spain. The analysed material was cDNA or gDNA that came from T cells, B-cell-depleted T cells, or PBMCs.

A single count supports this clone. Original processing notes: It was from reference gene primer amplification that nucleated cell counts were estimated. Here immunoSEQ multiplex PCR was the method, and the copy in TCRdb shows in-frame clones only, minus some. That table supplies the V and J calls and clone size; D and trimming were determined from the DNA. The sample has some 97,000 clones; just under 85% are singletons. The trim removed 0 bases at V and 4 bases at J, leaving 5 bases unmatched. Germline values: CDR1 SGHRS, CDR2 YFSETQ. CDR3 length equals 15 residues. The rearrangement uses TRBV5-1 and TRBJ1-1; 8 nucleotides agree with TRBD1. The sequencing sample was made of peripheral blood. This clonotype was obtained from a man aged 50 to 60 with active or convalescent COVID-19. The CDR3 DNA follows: TGCGCCAGCAGCTTGGGGCTTACAGGGGGCACTGAAGCTTTCTTT. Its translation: CASSLGLTGGTEAFF.